The clone carrying this T cell receptor beta chain occurred many times. The antigen remains unidentified. Trimming removed 9 bases from V and 2 bases from J, with 16 bases in between. This CDR3 comprises 14 residues. The data are from a study of T cells after yellow fever vaccination. Study-wide points: Most clones from primary vaccination were detected again post-booster (roughly 96% CD4, around 90% CD8).

TCRdb processed the 5' RACE reads anew with MiXCR; each CDR3 protein has one entry. Of 300,000 or so distinct CDR3 sequences listed, 6.8% are singletons. The V and J genes are TRBV12-3 or TRBV12-4 and TRBJ2-5; no clear D gene. The material was PBMCs, obtained more than 35 days after the first yellow fever vaccination. This TCR derives from a man younger than 30 who received the YFV17D yellow fever vaccine. The CDR3 DNA reads TGTGCCAGTAAAGCCAACCGAGATCAAGAGACCCAGTACTTC. Translated: CASKANRDQETQYF.